A single sample gave rise to the 10 T cell receptor beta chains below, sequenced in a study of cytomegalovirus exposure and HLA in healthy donors. In the PCR, 60 Vbeta and 13 Jbeta primers were used. The assay was immunoSEQ multiplex PCR, and TCRdb's table has in-frame clones only and misses some. The repertoire includes 130,000 to 150,000 clones, around 84% of them detected once, and about 2.6% sits in the top ten. Specimen: PBMCs. Every receptor here comes from a boy aged 2-15 years in good health and CMV-seronegative.

This clone was seen once. This sequence joins TRBV7-8 and TRBJ2-3; D possibly corresponds to TRBD2 (6 bases). Trimming took off 7 bases at V and 0 bases at J, with 14 bases between the two ends. CDR1 SGHVS and CDR2 FQNEAQ come from the germline V gene. CDR3 length: 15 amino acids. Here the CDR3 reads CASTQRAESTDTQYF. The CDR3 DNA sequence: TGTGCCAGCACTCAGCGGGCCGAGAGCACAGATACGCAGTATTTT.

V and J are TRBV7-3 and TRBJ2-7; TRBD1 agrees at 7 bases. CDR3 length equals 15 residues. Germline CDR1 and CDR2: SGHTA and FQGTGA. The V segment lost 2 bases and the J segment 8 bases; nucleotides outside the gene matches: 12. For the CDR3, the DNA is TGTGCCAGCAGCTTACTCGGGACAGACCTTAGCCAGCAGTACTTC. Protein sequence: CASSLLGTDLSQQYF.

The chain recombines TRBV7-9 with TRBJ2-3, with 8 bases matching TRBD2. Germline trimming cut 1 base from V and 2 bases from J; bases unmatched to any gene: 5. This CDR3 has 16 amino acids. Germline V gives CDR1 SEHNR, CDR2 FQNEAQ (reference sequence). This CDR3 is CASSLGLAGPTDTQYF. In DNA, the CDR3 is TGTGCCAGCAGCTTAGGCTTAGCGGGGCCCACAGATACGCAGTATTTT.

The chain combines TRBV5-4 with TRBJ2-1; the match to TRBD1 covers 7 bases. CDR3 length equals 14 residues. V shed 0 bases and J 5 bases; nucleotides not matched to a gene: 2. CDR1 SGHNT and CDR2 YYREEE come from the germline V gene (reference sequence). CDR3 amino acids: CASSLDRGHNEQFF. CDR3 nucleotides: TGTGCCAGCAGCTTGGATAGGGGGCACAATGAGCAGTTCTTC.

The J gene is TRBJ1-6, the V gene TRBV30; D gene ambiguous. CDR3 length: 13 residues. Trimming left V 7 bases short and J 9 bases short, with 16 bases between. Germline CDR1 reads GTSNPN; CDR2 reads SVGIG (reference sequence). CDR3 protein: CASQREDTSPLHF. The DNA of the CDR3 is TGTGCCTCCCAACGAGAGGATACTTCACCCCTCCACTTT.

The rearrangement uses TRBV28 and TRBJ1-4; 9 bases are shared with TRBD1. The junction had 15 bases not matched to a gene; V was cut back by 6 bases and J by 1 base. Per the germline V gene, CDR1 is MDHEN and CDR2 is SYDVKM. The CDR3 sequence is 19 residues long. The CDR3 spells CASSGLSAKTGGTNEKLFF. For the CDR3, the DNA is TGTGCCAGCAGCGGCCTTAGCGCGAAGACAGGGGGAACTAATGAAAAACTGTTTTTT.

The chain is built from TRBV7-9 and TRBJ1-4; possible D gene TRBD1, 5 bases. Germline CDR1 and CDR2: SEHNR and FQNEAQ (reference sequence). The CDR3 loop spans 14 amino acids. Between the trimmed V and J ends, which lost 4 bases and 3 bases, there was a span of 9 bases. The CDR3 sequence is CASSSDMANEKLFF. In nucleotides, the CDR3 is TGTGCCAGCAGCTCGGACATGGCTAATGAAAAACTGTTTTTT.

The rearrangement uses TRBV10-3 and TRBJ2-3; 9 bases match TRBD2. CDR3 length equals 14 residues. Trimming at V came to 7 bases and at J to 5 bases, leaving 7 bases not matched to a gene. CDR1 is ENHRY, CDR2 SYGVKD, per germline. CDR3 in DNA: TGTGCCATCACTGGCGGGAGGGCCGTAGATACGCAGTATTTT. Amino acids: CAITGGRAVDTQYF.

This chain connects TRBV7-9 to TRBJ2-7; the D gene is possibly TRBD1 (8 bases). In germline, CDR1 is SEHNR, CDR2 FQNEAQ (reference sequence). The CDR3 is made up of 14 amino acids. V shed 5 bases and J shed 2 bases, with 13 bases lying between them. This chain's CDR3 is CASSLTGGAYEQYF. Here the CDR3 DNA reads TGTGCCAGCAGCCTCACAGGGGGGGCCTACGAGCAGTACTTC. Looking up the rest from reference TRBV7-9 and TRBJ2-7 gives the full variable domain: DTGVSQNPRHKITKRGQNVTFRCDPISEHNRLYWYRQTLGQGPEFLTYFQNEAQLEKSRLLSDRFSAERPKGSFSTLEIQRTEQGDSAMYLCASSLTGGAYEQYFGPGTRLTVT.

This chain connects TRBV27 to TRBJ2-7; D might be TRBD2 (6 bases). V was trimmed by 4 bases and J by 2 bases, leaving 9 bases between them. CDR1 is MNHEY and CDR2 is SMNVEV in the germline V gene (reference sequence). The CDR3 runs 13 residues. The CDR3 DNA follows: TGTGCCAGCAGTTGGGAGGCAACCTACGAGCAGTACTTC. Amino acid sequence: CASSWEATYEQYF.